This paragraph reports one TCR beta chain. The CDR3 is 14 residues long. With 4 bases clipped from V and 2 bases from J, the junction kept 2 bases outside the gene matches. The germline V gene encodes CDR1 SGHRS and CDR2 YFSETQ. TCR beta CDR3 sequences were amplified from RNA transcripts. Initially, a first-round RT-PCR of the TCR CDR3 employed the HTBI primer set. TCRdb recomputed calls from the multiplex PCR reads with MiXCR, one row per CDR3 protein. Of more than 550,000 distinct CDR3 sequences in the sample, roughly 17% are singletons; the top ten hold roughly a sixth. The sample originates from a study of T cells in Graves' hyperthyroidism and ophthalmopathy.

This TCR derives from a man aged 50-60 years with Graves' hyperthyroidism. The specimen was blood. The chain joins TRBV5-1 to TRBJ2-7; 11 positions agree with TRBD2. The CDR3 spells CASSETSGTYEQYF. Written as DNA, the CDR3 is TGCGCCAGCAGCGAGACTAGCGGGACCTACGAGCAGTACTTC.